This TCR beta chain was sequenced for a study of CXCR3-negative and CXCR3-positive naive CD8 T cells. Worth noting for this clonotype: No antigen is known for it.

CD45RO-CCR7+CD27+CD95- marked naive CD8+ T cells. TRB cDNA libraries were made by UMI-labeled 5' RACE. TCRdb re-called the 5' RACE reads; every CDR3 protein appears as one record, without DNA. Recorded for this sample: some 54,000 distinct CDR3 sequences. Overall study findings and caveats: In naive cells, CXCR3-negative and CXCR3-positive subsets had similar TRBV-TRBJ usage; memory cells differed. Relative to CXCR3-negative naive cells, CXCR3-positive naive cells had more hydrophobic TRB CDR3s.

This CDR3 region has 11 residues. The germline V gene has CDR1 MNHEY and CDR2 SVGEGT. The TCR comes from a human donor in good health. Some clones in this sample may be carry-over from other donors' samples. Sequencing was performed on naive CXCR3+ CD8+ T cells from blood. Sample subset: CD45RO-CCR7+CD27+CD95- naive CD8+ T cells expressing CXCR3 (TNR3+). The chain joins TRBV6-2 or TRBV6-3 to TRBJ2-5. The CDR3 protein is CASRSRETQYF.